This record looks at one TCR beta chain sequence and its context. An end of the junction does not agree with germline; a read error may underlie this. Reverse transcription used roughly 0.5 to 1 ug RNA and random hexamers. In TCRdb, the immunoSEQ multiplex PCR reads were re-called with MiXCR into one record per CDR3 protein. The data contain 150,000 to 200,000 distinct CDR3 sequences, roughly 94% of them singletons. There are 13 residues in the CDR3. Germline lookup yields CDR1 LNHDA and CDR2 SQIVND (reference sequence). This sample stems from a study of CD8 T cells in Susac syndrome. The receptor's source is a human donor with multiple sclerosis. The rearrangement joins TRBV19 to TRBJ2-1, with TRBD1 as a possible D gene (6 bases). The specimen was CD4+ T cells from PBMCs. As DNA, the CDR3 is TGTGCCAGTAGTATTATTGGCACAGGGCTTGTTATCTTC. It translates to CASSIIGTGLVIF.